This TCR beta chain was captured in a study of vaccination effects on CD4 cells after COVID-19. Turning to the study itself: Either the mRNA-1273 or the BNT162b2 vaccine was given to participants as two doses.

Germline V lookup: CDR1 KGHSH, CDR2 LQKENI. V shed 2 bases and J shed 2 bases, with 2 bases lying between them. The CDR3 extends over 12 amino acids. TCRdb's table, derived via immunoSEQ multiplex PCR, lists solely in-frame clones and lacks some. The sample has 55,000 to 65,000 clones, 75% to 85% seen once. Expansion with viral peptide pools was applied to antigen-specific CD4+ T cells by the ViraFEST assay prior to sequencing. On roughly day 10 of culture, CD4+ T cells were separated out. Two million PBMC per well received 9 to 10 IU/ml IL-2 and approximately 10 ug/ml peptides in culture. General study results and limits: Healthy vaccinees' vaccine-induced clones included only 1 of 255 that recognized common cold coronaviruses.

About this clone itself: Its antigen is not known.

This receptor was obtained from a human donor who received a COVID-19 vaccine. J is TRBJ2-3 and V is TRBV18; D remains ambiguous. The sequences come from CD4+ T cells from PBMCs cultured with HCoV-229E spike peptides, collected before COVID-19 vaccination. The CDR3 region is CASSPATDTQYF. The CDR3 DNA reads TGTGCCAGCTCACCAGCCACAGATACGCAGTATTTT.